These 19 T cell receptor beta chains were sequenced from one sample in a study of OX40 agonist ivuxolimab in advanced cancers. Assay: immunoSEQ multiplex PCR; the TCRdb copy retains only in-frame clones and omits some. Here the sample spans about 58,000 clones, about 90% being singletons. The sequencing here drew on CD4+ or CD8+ T cells sorted from blood, taken in a trial of the OX40 agonist ivuxolimab. Receptors originate from an adult with an advanced solid tumor such as melanoma, head and neck, liver or kidney cancer.

On this clone: One end of the junction is discordant with germline, which a read error may explain. The chain employs TRBV18 and TRBJ2-7; D uncertain. This CDR3 spans 11 amino acids. Germline V lookup: CDR1 KGHSH, CDR2 LQKENI. In DNA form, the CDR3 reads TGTGCCAGCTCCACCTCCCACGAGCAGTACTTC. Its protein is CASSTSHEQYF.

J is TRBJ2-7 and V is TRBV10-3, with D possibly matching TRBD2 (5 bases). The CDR3 is 11 residues long. V gave up 10 bases and J gave up 4 bases, with 11 bases separating them. The germline V gene encodes CDR1 ENHRY and CDR2 SYGVKD. DNA of the CDR3: TGTGCCACCAGACTATTGTACGAGCAGTACTTC. This translates into CATRLLYEQYF.

The gene calls are TRBV19 and TRBJ2-3, with no clear D. The CDR3 length is 13 residues. The V gene's germline CDR1 is LNHDA and CDR2 SQIVND (reference sequence). Trimming shortened V by 3 bases and J by 0 bases, and 4 bases separated the two germline ends. The CDR3 sequence is CASSIGSTDTQYF. The CDR3 coding sequence is TGTGCCAGTAGTATCGGGAGCACAGATACGCAGTATTTT.

This sequence joins TRBV6-5 and TRBJ2-5; D is unresolved. The CDR3 has 14 residues. Germline V gene sequence: CDR1 MNHEY, CDR2 SVGAGI. V lost 0 bases to trimming and J lost 2 bases, with 7 bases between them. The CDR3 here is CASSYSGRQETQYF. DNA of the CDR3: TGTGCCAGCAGTTACTCTGGCAGACAAGAGACCCAGTACTTC.

The rearrangement links TRBV6-5 to TRBJ2-5; no clear D gene. CDR3 size: 14 residues. The germline V gene encodes CDR1 MNHEY and CDR2 SVGAGI. V gave up 6 bases and J gave up 5 bases, with 16 bases separating them. The CDR3 is CASSAWRGSETQYF. The DNA of the CDR3 is TGTGCCAGCAGCGCCTGGCGTGGGTCGGAGACCCAGTACTTC.

CDR3 DNA sequence: TGTGCCAGCAGCCCCATCTCGGGGGAAGAGACCCAGTACTTC. Protein sequence: CASSPISGEETQYF. The chain recombines TRBV11-2 with TRBJ2-5; D possibly corresponds to TRBD2 (6 bases). With 5 bases removed from V and 3 bases from J, the gap between germline ends came to 13 bases. The germline CDR1 and CDR2 sequences are SGHAT and FQNNGV. CDR3 size: 14 residues. The entire variable domain, with the rest obtained from reference TRBV11-2 and TRBJ2-5, is as follows: EAGVAQSPRYKIIEKRQSVAFWCNPISGHATLYWYQQILGQGPKLLIQFQNNGVVDDSQLPKDRFSAERLKGVDSTLKIQPAKLEDSAVYLCASSPISGEETQYFGPGTRLLVL.

This rearrangement joins TRBV27 to TRBJ2-3; D perhaps matches TRBD2 (5 bases). Deletions cut 2 bases from V and 5 bases from J, with 8 bases between. In germline, CDR1 is MNHEY, CDR2 SMNVEV (reference sequence). The CDR3 is 13 residues long. CDR3: CASSLLSGDTQYF. The CDR3 DNA is TGTGCCAGCAGTTTACTAAGCGGAGATACGCAGTATTTT.

The CDR3 loop reads CASSRGGGLPYEQYF. CDR3 coding DNA: TGTGCCAGCAGCCGGGGGGGAGGGCTCCCCTACGAGCAGTACTTC. V usage is TRBV5-6 and J usage is TRBJ2-7, with 8 bases that match TRBD2. The CDR3 totals 15 residues. Germline CDR1 reads SGHDT; CDR2 reads YYEEEE. V lost 4 bases to trimming and J lost 2 bases; unmatched junction nucleotides: 8.

The chain joins TRBV6-5 to TRBJ1-1; D may be TRBD1 (6 bases). V gave up 0 bases and J gave up 3 bases, with 8 bases separating them. This CDR3 has 14 amino acids. The germline V gene has CDR1 MNHEY and CDR2 SVGAGI. CDR3 DNA sequence: TGTGCCAGCAGTTACTCTCGGACAGACACTGAAGCTTTCTTT. Protein product: CASSYSRTDTEAFF.

The chain couples TRBV28 to TRBJ2-7, with 10 bases fitting TRBD1. J gave up 3 bases and V 4 bases, and 6 bases lay outside the gene matches. Germline V gives CDR1 MDHEN, CDR2 SYDVKM. There are 15 residues in the CDR3. The CDR3 loop reads CASSSPGQGNYEQYF. The DNA of the CDR3 is TGTGCCAGCAGTTCTCCGGGACAGGGGAACTACGAGCAGTACTTC. Looking up the rest from reference TRBV28 and TRBJ2-7 gives the full variable domain: DVKVTQSSRYLVKRTGEKVFLECVQDMDHENMFWYRQDPGLGLRLIYFSYDVKMKEKGDIPEGYSVSREKKERFSLILESASTNQTSMYLCASSSPGQGNYEQYFGPGTRLTVT.

The gene calls are TRBV14 and TRBJ1-1, with D hard to call. The V end was cut by 5 bases, the J end by 5 bases, with 12 bases between. Looked up from germline, CDR1 is SGHDN and CDR2 is FVKESK. The CDR3 runs to 13 residues. CDR3 in DNA: TGTGCCAGCAGCTCTACGACGGTTACTGAAGCTTTCTTT. This codes for CASSSTTVTEAFF. The full variable domain, its missing parts supplied by reference TRBV14 and TRBJ1-1, is EAGVTQFPSHSVIEKGQTVTLRCDPISGHDNLYWYRRVMGKEIKFLLHFVKESKQDESGMPNNRFLAERTGGTYSTLKVQPAELEDSGVYFCASSSTTVTEAFFGQGTRLTVV.

The J gene is TRBJ1-2, the V gene TRBV7-8; no firm D call. CDR3 size: 12 residues. Germline-derived CDR1 and CDR2 are SGHVS and FQNEAQ. Between the trimmed V and J ends, which lost 4 bases and 3 bases, there was a span of 6 bases. The CDR3 sequence is CASSSVDYGYTF. The CDR3 coding sequence is TGTGCCAGCAGCTCAGTTGACTATGGCTACACCTTC.

CDR3 loop: CASTRDGSSYEQYF. CDR3 bases: TGTGCCAGCACCCGGGACGGGAGCTCCTACGAGCAGTACTTC. V is TRBV2 and J is TRBJ2-7, with D possibly being TRBD2 (6 bases). The V gene lost 7 bases and the J gene lost 0 bases, with 13 bases spanning the gap. The length of the CDR3 is 14 residues. CDR1 is SNHLY and CDR2 is FYNNEI in the germline V gene.

The V call is TRBV19, the J call TRBJ1-6; a weak D match, TRBD1 (5 bases). Per the germline V gene, CDR1 is LNHDA and CDR2 is SQIVND (reference sequence). This CDR3 spans 15 amino acids. The ends were cut back, 3 bases at V and 4 bases at J, with 10 bases in the middle. CDR3 DNA sequence: TGTGCCAGTAGTATTGCGGGACGGTATAATTCACCCCTCCACTTT. Translated, it gives CASSIAGRYNSPLHF.

In its sample, this clone was seen once. The chain couples TRBV27 to TRBJ1-1; the D gene is possibly TRBD1 (6 bases). The V and J ends lost 5 bases and 4 bases respectively, with 17 bases between them. The CDR3 is 15 amino acids. CDR1 and CDR2 (germline): MNHEY, SMNVEV (reference sequence). The CDR3 here is CASSLQGINPTEAFF. DNA of the CDR3: TGTGCCAGCAGTCTCCAGGGGATCAATCCCACTGAAGCTTTCTTT.

The V and J genes are TRBV5-8 and TRBJ1-6, with a weak D call TRBD1 (5 bases). Trimming removed 1 base from V and 6 bases from J, with 14 bases in between. Germline CDR1 and CDR2: SGHTS and YDEGEE. This CDR3 contains 16 residues. CDR3 nucleotide sequence: TGTGCCAGCAGCTTGTGGGGTGCGGGGCTTAATTCACCCCTCCACTTT. Protein sequence: CASSLWGAGLNSPLHF.

CDR3 protein: CASTPDPLFTDTQYF. Here the CDR3 DNA reads TGTGCCAGCACCCCCGACCCACTATTCACAGATACGCAGTATTTT. The rearrangement links TRBV5-4 to TRBJ2-3; unclear D gene. Trimming stripped 6 bases from V and 2 bases from J, with 16 bases between. In germline, CDR1 is SGHNT, CDR2 YYREEE (reference sequence). The CDR3 contains 15 residues.

The chain carries TRBV6-1 and TRBJ2-7, with D perhaps TRBD1 or TRBD2 (5 bases each). Trimming shortened V by 7 bases and J by 6 bases, and 19 bases separated the two germline ends. The germline V gene encodes CDR1 MNHNS and CDR2 SASEGT. The CDR3 is made up of 14 amino acids. The CDR3 reads CASTLSFGGSEQYF. The DNA for the CDR3 is TGTGCCAGCACTCTTAGTTTTGGGGGAAGCGAGCAGTACTTC.

The chain has TRBV19 and TRBJ1-6; no firm D call. CDR1 and CDR2 (germline): LNHDA, SQIVND (reference sequence). V shed 3 bases and J shed 10 bases, with 13 bases lying between them. CDR3 length: 14 amino acids. This chain's CDR3 is CASSITPSLSPLHF. The CDR3 DNA reads as TGTGCCAGTAGTATCACCCCTTCGCTCTCACCCCTCCACTTT. Full variable domain (outside the CDR3, taken from reference TRBV19 and TRBJ1-6): DGGITQSPKYLFRKEGQNVTLSCEQNLNHDAMYWYRQDPGQGLRLIYYSQIVNDFQKGDIAEGYSVSREKKESFPLTVTSAQKNPTAFYLCASSITPSLSPLHFGNGTRLTVT.